This passage covers 14 T cell receptor beta chains from one sample sequenced in a study of PD-L1 blockade in urothelial cancer. Method: immunoSEQ multiplex PCR; TCRdb's copy keeps in-frame clones and lacks some. Among around 25,000 clones listed, roughly nine tenths were seen once. The sequencing used PBMCs, collected around atezolizumab (anti-PD-L1) treatment. These TCRs come from a man over 45 with urothelial cancer.

V is TRBV10-3 and J is TRBJ2-3; 14 nucleotides agree with TRBD2. The CDR3 spans 15 residues. Per the germline V gene, CDR1 is ENHRY and CDR2 is SYGVKD. The J segment lost 4 bases and the V segment lost 5 bases, leaving 2 bases of the junction unmatched. This CDR3 reads CAISTTSGRADTQYF. As DNA, the CDR3 is TGTGCCATCAGTACGACTAGCGGGAGGGCAGATACGCAGTATTTT.

The chain has TRBV4-3 and TRBJ2-1, with 8 bases that match TRBD2. V trimming: 1 base; J trimming: 8 bases; junction bases outside the gene matches: 4. The CDR3 spans 14 residues. Germline lookup yields CDR1 LGHNA and CDR2 YSLEER. In nucleotides, the CDR3 is TGCGCCAGCAGCCAAGTTCTAGCGGGCGATGAGCAGTTCTTC. It encodes CASSQVLAGDEQFF.

The chain combines TRBV9 with TRBJ2-2; the match to TRBD1 covers 10 bases. V lost 5 bases, J lost 4 bases, and 11 bases stayed unmatched. CDR3 length equals 17 residues. Germline V lookup: CDR1 SGDLS, CDR2 YYNGEE. CDR3 amino acids: CASSKLPGQGSTGELFF. The CDR3 bases are TGTGCCAGCAGTAAGTTGCCGGGACAGGGGTCCACCGGGGAGCTGTTTTTT. Looking up the rest from reference TRBV9 and TRBJ2-2 gives the full variable domain: DSGVTQTPKHLITATGQRVTLRCSPRSGDLSVYWYQQSLDQGLQFLIQYYNGEERAKGNILERFSAQQFPDLHSELNLSSLELGDSALYFCASSKLPGQGSTGELFFGEGSRLTVL.

This rearrangement joins TRBV18 to TRBJ2-6, with 7 positions matching TRBD1. V gave up 4 bases and J gave up 0 bases; unmatched junction bases: 9. CDR1 is KGHSH and CDR2 is LQKENI in the germline V gene. The CDR3 is 18 residues long. CDR3 loop: CASSRGTVQGSGANVLTF. The CDR3 region has the DNA TGTGCCAGCTCACGAGGGACAGTTCAAGGCTCTGGGGCCAACGTCCTGACTTTC.

This sequence joins TRBV7-2 and TRBJ2-1, with 8 bases matching TRBD2. The germline CDR1 and CDR2 sequences are SGHTA and FQGNSA. J lost 1 base, V lost 3 bases, and 8 bases had no gene match. The CDR3 is made up of 17 amino acids. DNA of the CDR3: TGTGCCAGCAGCTTTCGGGGGGGCATCGGATCCTACAATGAGCAGTTCTTC. It yields the protein CASSFRGGIGSYNEQFF.

The CDR3 DNA is TGTGCCAGCAGTGTCGACAGGCAGCCCCAGCATTTT. Translating it yields CASSVDRQPQHF. The chain is built from TRBV6-1 and TRBJ1-5; D might be TRBD1 (6 bases). CDR1 and CDR2 from the germline V gene are MNHNS and SASEGT. With 4 bases removed from V and 7 bases from J, the gap between germline ends came to 8 bases. This CDR3 is built from 12 residues.

The chain carries TRBV7-9 and TRBJ1-2; D remains unclear. This CDR3 comprises 13 residues. Germline V gene data show CDR1 as SEHNR and CDR2 as FQNEAQ (reference sequence). The V end lost 1 base, the J end lost 2 bases, and 5 bases lay between the germline ends. CDR3 protein: CASSLGGNYGYTF. CDR3 in DNA: TGTGCCAGCAGCTTAGGAGGGAACTATGGCTACACCTTC.

The chain combines TRBV19 with TRBJ2-7; D is perhaps TRBD1 (6 bases). V dropped 6 bases and J dropped 3 bases, with 18 bases sitting between them. Germline V CDR1 and CDR2: LNHDA, SQIVND (reference sequence). CDR3 length: 15 residues. Written as DNA, the CDR3 is TGTGCCAGTAGAGGGGCAAGGACAGCTAACTACGAGCAGTACTTC. Translated: CASRGARTANYEQYF. The entire variable domain, with the rest obtained from reference TRBV19 and TRBJ2-7, is as follows: DGGITQSPKYLFRKEGQNVTLSCEQNLNHDAMYWYRQDPGQGLRLIYYSQIVNDFQKGDIAEGYSVSREKKESFPLTVTSAQKNPTAFYLCASRGARTANYEQYFGPGTRLTVT.

Only a few counts were recorded for this clone. This sequence joins TRBV9 and TRBJ2-1; TRBD1 aligns across 8 bases. The CDR3 contains 15 residues. CDR1 and CDR2 (germline): SGDLS, YYNGEE. V shed 3 bases and J 0 bases; nucleotides not matched to a gene: 2. CDR3 sequence reads: CASSGGQASYNEQFF. CDR3 in DNA: TGTGCCAGCAGCGGGGGACAGGCCTCCTACAATGAGCAGTTCTTC.

The rearrangement joins TRBV6-5 to TRBJ1-5; possible D gene TRBD1, 6 bases. With 2 bases removed from V and 12 bases from J, the gap between germline ends came to 14 bases. The CDR3 consists of 13 residues. Germline CDR1 reads MNHEY; CDR2 reads SVGAGI. The CDR3 bases are TGTGCCAGCAGTTACGGGTCGGGGGGCCACCAGCATTTT. It encodes CASSYGSGGHQHF.

The chain links TRBV11-2 to TRBJ1-6; D not certain. The CDR3 consists of 17 residues. In germline, CDR1 is SGHAT, CDR2 FQNNGV. V was trimmed by 5 bases and J by 0 bases, leaving 14 bases between them. This CDR3 reads CASSARVRSSYNSPLHF. CDR3 coding DNA: TGTGCCAGCAGCGCCAGAGTCCGGAGCTCCTATAATTCACCCCTCCACTTT. The variable domain in full, completed from reference TRBV11-2 and TRBJ1-6, reads EAGVAQSPRYKIIEKRQSVAFWCNPISGHATLYWYQQILGQGPKLLIQFQNNGVVDDSQLPKDRFSAERLKGVDSTLKIQPAKLEDSAVYLCASSARVRSSYNSPLHFGNGTRLTVT.

This sequence joins TRBV6-6 and TRBJ2-5; 10 bases fit TRBD1. Germline CDR1 reads MNHNY; CDR2 reads SVGAGI (reference sequence). The junction had 9 bases not matched to a gene; V was cut back by 7 bases and J by 7 bases. The CDR3 has 14 amino acids. CDR3 residues: CASTDSGTGVTQYF. The DNA for the CDR3 is TGTGCCAGCACCGACTCCGGGACAGGGGTGACCCAGTACTTC.

J is TRBJ1-5 and V is TRBV6-4; perhaps TRBD1 as D (5 bases). Germline-derived CDR1 and CDR2 are MRHNA and SNTAGT. Trimming cost V 3 bases and J 2 bases, with 8 bases left between them. The CDR3 is made up of 14 amino acids. CDR3 amino acids: CASSEGEGNQPQHF. The CDR3 nucleotides read TGTGCCAGCAGTGAAGGGGAGGGCAATCAGCCCCAGCATTTT.

The J gene is TRBJ2-3, the V gene TRBV11-2; tentatively, D is TRBD2 (5 bases). Germline CDR1 reads SGHAT; CDR2 reads FQNNGV. V dropped 2 bases and J dropped 1 base, with 13 bases sitting between them. The CDR3 runs to 16 residues. The CDR3 DNA reads TGTGCCAGCAGCTTACGTCCTAGCCCTGGCACAGATACGCAGTATTTT. It is translated as CASSLRPSPGTDTQYF.